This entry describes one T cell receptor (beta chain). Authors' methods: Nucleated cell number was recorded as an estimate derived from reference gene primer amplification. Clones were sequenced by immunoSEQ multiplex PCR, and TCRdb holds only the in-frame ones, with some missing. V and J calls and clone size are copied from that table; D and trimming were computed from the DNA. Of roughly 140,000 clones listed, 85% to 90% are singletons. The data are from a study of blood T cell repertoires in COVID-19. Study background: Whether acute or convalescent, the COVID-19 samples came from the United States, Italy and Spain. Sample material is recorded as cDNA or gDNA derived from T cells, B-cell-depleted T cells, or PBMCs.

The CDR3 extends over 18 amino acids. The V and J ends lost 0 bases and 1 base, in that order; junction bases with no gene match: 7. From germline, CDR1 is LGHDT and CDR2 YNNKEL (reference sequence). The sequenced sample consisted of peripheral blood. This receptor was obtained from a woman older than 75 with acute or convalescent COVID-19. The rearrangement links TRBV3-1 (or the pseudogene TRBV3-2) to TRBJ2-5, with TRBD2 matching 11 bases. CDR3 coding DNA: TGTGCCAGCAGCCAAGATTATCTAGCGGGGGGCCTCCAAGAGACCCAGTACTTC. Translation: CASSQDYLAGGLQETQYF.